These 31 T cell receptor beta chains came from one sample sequenced in a study of OX40 agonist ivuxolimab in advanced cancers. The protocol was immunoSEQ multiplex PCR, while the TCRdb copy is restricted to in-frame clones and leaves out a portion. The sample has around 81,000 clones, roughly 88% seen once. Sequencing was performed on CD4+ or CD8+ T cells sorted from blood, taken in a trial of the OX40 agonist ivuxolimab. The origin of the receptors is an adult with an advanced solid tumor such as melanoma, head and neck, liver or kidney cancer.

The rearrangement joins TRBV10-2 to TRBJ2-3; TRBD2 agrees at 7 bases. Germline CDR1 WSHSY, CDR2 SAAADI. The CDR3 sequence is 15 residues long. V was pared by 8 bases and J by 0 bases, with 8 bases of the junction left unmatched. CDR3 in DNA: TGCGCCAGCTCCTCCAGCGGGGAGAGCACAGATACGCAGTATTTT. Residues: CASSSSGESTDTQYF.

This chain uses TRBV7-6 with TRBJ2-5, with TRBD2 matching over 11 bases. The CDR3 totals 17 residues. Germline V gene lookup returns CDR1 SGHVS and CDR2 FNYEAQ. Trimming cost V 1 base and J 5 bases; bases outside gene matches: 9. For the CDR3, the DNA is TGTGCCAGCAGCTTAGGCGGGCTAGCGGGAGGTGCGGAGACCCAGTACTTC. Translating gives CASSLGGLAGGAETQYF.

CDR3 in amino acids: CASSLKRGGTGELFF. The CDR3 nucleotides are TGTGCCAGCAGCTTAAAAAGGGGTGGCACCGGGGAGCTGTTTTTT. The chain couples TRBV7-3 to TRBJ2-2, with D possibly being TRBD1 (5 bases). Germline-derived CDR1 and CDR2 are SGHTA and FQGTGA. The CDR3 has 15 residues. V lost 1 base to trimming and J lost 4 bases, with 10 bases between them.

This sequence joins TRBV27 and TRBJ2-1, with TRBD2 identical over 15 bases. CDR3 size: 19 residues. V was clipped by 2 bases and J by 6 bases; unmatched bases: 11. Per the germline V gene, CDR1 is MNHEY and CDR2 is SMNVEV (reference sequence). The CDR3 region is CASSLDSPGLAGGLNEQFF. In DNA form, the CDR3 reads TGTGCCAGCAGTTTAGATTCGCCGGGACTAGCGGGAGGTCTCAATGAGCAGTTCTTC.

This rearrangement joins TRBV29-1 to TRBJ1-2, with D uncertain. Germline V gives CDR1 SQVTM, CDR2 ANQGSEA. V dropped 4 bases and J dropped 4 bases, with 13 bases sitting between them. This CDR3 comprises 13 residues. The CDR3 DNA reads as TGCAGCGTTGGAAAGGGTTTTGGCTATGGCTACACCTTC. The encoded protein is CSVGKGFGYGYTF. Using reference TRBV29-1 and TRBJ1-2 for the parts outside the CDR3, the full variable domain is SAVISQKPSRDICQRGTSLTIQCQVDSQVTMMFWYRQQPGQSLTLIATANQGSEATYESGFVIDKFPISRPNLTFSTLTVSNMSPEDSSIYLCSVGKGFGYGYTFGSGTRLTVV.

The chain combines TRBV5-1 with TRBJ2-1; 7 bases fit TRBD2. J lost 2 bases, V lost 2 bases, and 13 bases had no gene match. Germline-derived CDR1 and CDR2 are SGHRS and YFSETQ. The CDR3 contains 18 residues. The CDR3 loop reads CASSLAASGAMTYNEQFF. The CDR3 DNA sequence: TGCGCCAGCAGCTTAGCGGCTAGCGGCGCCATGACCTACAATGAGCAGTTCTTC.

This sequence joins TRBV25-1 and TRBJ2-5, with D unclear. Germline CDR1 and CDR2: MGHDK and SYGVNS. CDR3 length: 13 amino acids. Trimming took off 6 bases at V and 9 bases at J, with 17 bases between the two ends. Here the CDR3 reads CASSVTQTTAQYF. CDR3 in DNA: TGTGCCAGCAGCGTTACACAGACGACGGCCCAGTACTTC.

The rearrangement joins TRBV6-5 to TRBJ1-2, with 7 positions matching TRBD1. This CDR3 comprises 12 residues. The V segment lost 6 bases and the J segment 10 bases; nucleotides outside the gene matches: 8. The germline CDR1 and CDR2 sequences are MNHEY and SVGAGI. The CDR3 nucleotides read TGTGCCAGCAGCCGACCTGGACAGGTCTACACCTTC. As protein: CASSRPGQVYTF.

The chain recombines TRBV5-1 with TRBJ2-2; 12 nucleotides line up with TRBD1. CDR1 and CDR2 from the germline V gene are SGHRS and YFSETQ. The length of the CDR3 is 15 residues. The J segment lost 7 bases and the V segment lost 6 bases, leaving 7 bases of the junction unmatched. The CDR3 reads CASTMGTGGLGELFF. Written as DNA, the CDR3 is TGCGCCAGCACCATGGGGACAGGGGGCCTCGGGGAGCTGTTTTTT.

This clone was seen only once. The J gene is TRBJ2-4, the V gene TRBV10-2; 13 nucleotides match TRBD2. Looked up from germline, CDR1 is WSHSY and CDR2 is SAAADI. The CDR3 has 15 residues. The ends lost 4 bases at V and 9 bases at J; junction bases unmatched: 6. The CDR3 reads CASSGTSGSLSIQYF. CDR3 sequence (DNA): TGCGCCAGCAGTGGGACTAGCGGGAGTTTGAGCATTCAGTACTTC.

The J gene is TRBJ2-1, the V gene TRBV4-2, with 9 nucleotides matching TRBD2. Trimming at V came to 3 bases and at J to 5 bases, leaving 17 bases not matched to a gene. Germline loops: CDR1 LGHNA, CDR2 YNFKEQ. The CDR3 covers 19 residues. The CDR3, as DNA: TGTGCCAGCAGCCAGCCCGCCCAAAGGAGACTAGCGGAACACAATGAGCAGTTCTTC. Encoded protein: CASSQPAQRRLAEHNEQFF.

This chain joins TRBV9 and TRBJ2-3; 7 bases are shared with TRBD1. V lost 2 bases, J lost 2 bases, and 5 bases stayed unmatched. Germline-derived CDR1 and CDR2 are SGDLS and YYNGEE. CDR3 size: 15 residues. CDR3 residues: CASSVTGKFTDTQYF. CDR3 sequence (DNA): TGTGCCAGCAGCGTGACAGGGAAATTCACAGATACGCAGTATTTT.

CDR3 sequence: CASSLALSGGPKETQYF. In nucleotides, the CDR3 is TGTGCCAGCAGCTTGGCCTTGTCGGGAGGACCCAAAGAGACCCAGTACTTC. The chain uses TRBV5-4 and TRBJ2-5, with 7 bases matching TRBD2. V shed 0 bases and J 3 bases; nucleotides not matched to a gene: 11. The V gene's germline CDR1 is SGHNT and CDR2 YYREEE (reference sequence). The CDR3 sequence is 17 residues long. The full variable domain, its missing parts supplied by reference TRBV5-4 and TRBJ2-5, is ETGVTQSPTHLIKTRGQQVTLRCSSQSGHNTVSWYQQALGQGPQFIFQYYREEENGRGNFPPRFSGLQFPNYSSELNVNALELDDSALYLCASSLALSGGPKETQYFGPGTRLLVL.

V gene TRBV19 combines with J gene TRBJ1-5; 9 bases match TRBD1. The CDR3 is 15 amino acids. Per germline, CDR1 LNHDA and CDR2 SQIVND (reference sequence). Germline trimming cut 3 bases from V and 5 bases from J; bases unmatched to any gene: 5. CDR3 residues: CASSIRGQGYQPQHF. The DNA of the CDR3 is TGTGCCAGTAGTATTCGAGGACAGGGGTATCAGCCCCAGCATTTT.

The J gene is TRBJ1-2, the V gene TRBV30, with TRBD1 matching over 11 bases. The V and J ends lost 5 bases and 8 bases, in that order; junction bases with no gene match: 10. The CDR3 is 14 residues long. Germline CDR1 GTSNPN, CDR2 SVGIG (reference sequence). CDR3 coding DNA: TGTGCCTGGTCTAGGGACAGGGGGATGAAGGGCTACACCTTC. Translation gives CAWSRDRGMKGYTF.

The chain couples TRBV5-1 to TRBJ2-3; 10 bases map to TRBD2. The junction had 4 bases not matched to a gene; V was cut back by 4 bases and J by 5 bases. Germline CDR1 reads SGHRS; CDR2 reads YFSETQ. The CDR3 is made up of 14 amino acids. The CDR3 spells CASSVIAGGDTQYF. In DNA form, the CDR3 reads TGCGCCAGCAGCGTTATAGCGGGAGGAGATACGCAGTATTTT.

This chain joins TRBV9 and TRBJ1-6; 9 positions match TRBD1. The CDR3 is 16 residues long. Germline V lookup: CDR1 SGDLS, CDR2 YYNGEE. Trimming took 0 bases from V and 6 from J; bases not matched to a gene: 4. The CDR3 loop is CASSVGQGVTNSPLHF. The CDR3 bases are TGTGCCAGCAGCGTAGGACAGGGGGTCACTAATTCACCCCTCCACTTT.

V and J are TRBV6-6 and TRBJ2-3; D is ambiguous. This CDR3 comprises 15 residues. V was cut by 0 bases and J by 0 bases, with 7 bases left in between. Germline V gene data show CDR1 as MNHNY and CDR2 as SVGAGI (reference sequence). The CDR3 reads CASSYSGLSTDTQYF. CDR3 in DNA: TGTGCCAGCAGTTACTCGGGCCTTAGCACAGATACGCAGTATTTT.

The chain employs TRBV2 and TRBJ2-5; D not certain. The V end was cut by 0 bases, the J end by 5 bases, with 13 bases between. Germline CDR1 SNHLY, CDR2 FYNNEI. The CDR3 runs 15 residues. The CDR3 loop is CASSEAQGWSETQYF. The CDR3 DNA reads as TGTGCCAGCAGTGAAGCGCAAGGTTGGAGCGAGACCCAGTACTTC.

The CDR3: CASSQNPPSRGTINQPQHF. The CDR3, as DNA: TGTGCCAGCAGCCAAAATCCTCCATCGAGGGGGACCATAAATCAGCCCCAGCATTTT. V is TRBV7-2 and J is TRBJ1-5; tentative D call: TRBD1 (6 bases). V was shortened by 5 bases and J by 4 bases, with 27 bases between the two germline ends. This CDR3 is built from 19 residues. Germline loops: CDR1 SGHTA, CDR2 FQGNSA.

The gene calls are TRBV11-3 and TRBJ1-1, with D maybe TRBD1 (5 bases). This CDR3 comprises 13 residues. CDR1 is SGHNT, CDR2 YENEEA, per germline. V dropped 2 bases and J dropped 4 bases, with 8 bases sitting between them. CDR3: CASSLNRGTEAFF. The CDR3 nucleotides read TGTGCCAGCAGCTTAAATAGGGGCACTGAAGCTTTCTTT.

This chain links TRBV11-2 with TRBJ2-2; a possible D gene is TRBD1 (6 bases). V was shortened by 1 base and J by 6 bases, with 12 bases between the two germline ends. The CDR3 sequence is 15 residues long. Germline loops: CDR1 SGHAT, CDR2 FQNNGV. The chain's CDR3 is CASSLGAGVAGELFF. The CDR3 DNA reads as TGTGCCAGCAGCTTAGGTGCAGGGGTGGCCGGGGAGCTGTTTTTT.

This clone was counted once. V is TRBV28 and J is TRBJ2-2; 8 positions match TRBD1. Germline CDR1 reads MDHEN; CDR2 reads SYDVKM. J lost 1 base, V lost 6 bases, and 1 base had no gene match. The CDR3 loop spans 14 amino acids. As DNA, the CDR3 is TGTGCCAGCAGACAGGGGGGGAACACCGGGGAGCTGTTTTTT. Its translation is CASRQGGNTGELFF.

This chain links TRBV6-5 with TRBJ2-7, with 7 bases aligning to TRBD1. Trimming took 10 bases from V and 1 from J; bases not matched to a gene: 7. Germline V lookup: CDR1 MNHEY, CDR2 SVGAGI. CDR3 size: 13 residues. The CDR3 protein is CATAQDRSYEQYF. The CDR3 DNA is TGTGCCACCGCGCAGGACAGGTCCTACGAGCAGTACTTC.

The V and J genes are TRBV6-4 and TRBJ1-1, with D maybe TRBD1 (5 bases). The V and J ends lost 7 bases and 4 bases respectively, with 7 bases between them. Germline V CDR1 and CDR2: MRHNA, SNTAGT. The CDR3 totals 11 residues. In DNA, the CDR3 is TGTGCCAGCACCGACAGCACTGAAGCTTTCTTT. Its protein is CASTDSTEAFF.

Many counts were recorded for this clone. This rearrangement joins TRBV19 to TRBJ1-2, with 8 bases that match TRBD1. The CDR3 spans 14 residues. After removal of 5 bases from V and 8 bases from J, the junction contained 10 bases not matched to a gene. Germline assignment: CDR1 LNHDA and CDR2 SQIVND (reference sequence). The CDR3 nucleotides are TGTGCCAGTAGTTCGCAAACAGGGGGATCAGGCTACACCTTC. This sequence encodes CASSSQTGGSGYTF.

The chain combines TRBV19 with TRBJ1-2; D gene unclear. CDR1 LNHDA and CDR2 SQIVND come from the germline V gene (reference sequence). Trimming pared 3 bases from V and 7 bases from J, leaving 12 bases between. CDR3 length: 13 residues. DNA of the CDR3: TGTGCCAGTAGTATCTCCGGGCCGGGTGGCTACACCTTC. Translating it yields CASSISGPGGYTF.

This chain links TRBV6-1 with TRBJ1-2, with TRBD1 matching over 8 bases. Trimming took 4 bases from V and 8 from J; bases not matched to a gene: 3. Germline V CDR1 and CDR2: MNHNS, SASEGT. The CDR3 covers 12 residues. The CDR3 loop reads CASSVSGGGYTF. The CDR3 bases are TGTGCCAGCAGTGTGTCAGGGGGCGGCTACACCTTC.

V and J are TRBV27 and TRBJ2-4; tentatively, D is TRBD1 or TRBD2 (6 bases each). The CDR3 length is 19 residues. The V end lost 0 bases, the J end lost 0 bases, and 18 bases lay between the germline ends. Germline CDR1 MNHEY, CDR2 SMNVEV (reference sequence). CDR3 DNA sequence: TGTGCCAGCAGTTTATCGATCAGGGGCGGGGCTATAGCCAAAAACATTCAGTACTTC. Encoded protein: CASSLSIRGGAIAKNIQYF.

This clone came up once. The V gene is TRBV11-2, the J gene TRBJ2-1; the D gene is possibly TRBD2 (6 bases). Trimming cost V 2 bases and J 10 bases, with 15 bases left between them. The CDR3 consists of 14 residues. In germline, CDR1 is SGHAT, CDR2 FQNNGV. CDR3 sequence reads: CASSLKSGVGEQFF. The CDR3, as DNA: TGTGCCAGCAGCTTAAAATCGGGAGTAGGGGAGCAGTTCTTC.

The chain joins TRBV2 to TRBJ2-5, with D possibly being TRBD2 (7 bases). Germline V CDR1 and CDR2: SNHLY, FYNNEI. V was trimmed by 6 bases and J by 1 base, leaving 15 bases between them. The CDR3 is 15 residues long. CDR3 protein: CASRPSGTRQETQYF. CDR3 bases: TGTGCCAGCAGGCCAAGCGGGACACGCCAAGAGACCCAGTACTTC.